The text below deals with one TCR beta chain. No antigen is known for it. The entry originates in a study of beta chain features in type 1 diabetes. Study observations and caveats: Shortening of TCRB CDR3s, moderate but significant, appeared in all four CD4+ subsets of Type 1 diabetes patients.

The isolated RNA, all of it, was reverse transcribed, so expressed TCRB transcripts were what got sequenced. Sequenced by immunoSEQ multiplex PCR; TCRdb stores in-frame clones only, minus some. The table lists 200,000 to 250,000 clones, roughly 17% of them singletons. The sequence came from a man aged 25 to 40 with type 1 diabetes. Specimen: naive CD4+ T cells from blood.

CDR3: CASSPGLNEQYF. In DNA form, the CDR3 reads TGTGCCAGCAGCCCTGGACTAAACGAGCAGTACTTC. This chain uses TRBV4-2 with TRBJ2-7; tentative D call: TRBD2 (6 bases). CDR3 size: 12 residues. Germline V gene sequence: CDR1 LGHNA, CDR2 YNFKEQ. V was cut by 4 bases and J by 5 bases, with 9 bases left in between.